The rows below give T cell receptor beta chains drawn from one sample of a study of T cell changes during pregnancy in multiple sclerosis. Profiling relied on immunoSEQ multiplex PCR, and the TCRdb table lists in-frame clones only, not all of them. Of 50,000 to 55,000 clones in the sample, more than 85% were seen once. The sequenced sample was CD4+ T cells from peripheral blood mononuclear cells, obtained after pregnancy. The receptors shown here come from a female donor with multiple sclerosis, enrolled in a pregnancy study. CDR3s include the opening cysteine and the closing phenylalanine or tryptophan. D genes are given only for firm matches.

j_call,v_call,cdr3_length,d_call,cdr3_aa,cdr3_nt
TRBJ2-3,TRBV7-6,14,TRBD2,CASSFGLEGYTQYF,TGTGCCAGCAGCTTTGGACTAGAGGGATATACGCAGTATTTT
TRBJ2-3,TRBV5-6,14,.,CASSSFRGADTQYF,TGTGCCAGCAGCTCGTTCAGGGGAGCAGATACGCAGTATTTT
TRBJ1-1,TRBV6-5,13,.,CASSVPGDTEAFF,TGTGCCAGCTCGGTACCAGGGGACACTGAAGCTTTCTTT
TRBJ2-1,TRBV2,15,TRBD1,CASRDDRGGRNEQFF,TGTGCCAGCAGGGATGACAGGGGGGGACGGAATGAGCAGTTCTTC
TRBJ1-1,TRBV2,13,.,CASNYGGNTEAFF,TGTGCCAGCAATTACGGCGGGAACACTGAAGCTTTCTTT
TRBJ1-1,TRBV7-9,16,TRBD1,CASSLGVGAGGTEAFF,TGTGCCAGCAGCTTAGGGGTTGGGGCAGGGGGCACTGAAGCTTTCTTT
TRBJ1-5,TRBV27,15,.,CASDTRKNSNQPQHF,TGTGCCAGTGATACCAGGAAGAATAGCAATCAGCCCCAGCATTTT
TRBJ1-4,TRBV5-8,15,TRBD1,CASSRGQTTNEKLFF,TGTGCCAGCAGCAGGGGACAGACAACTAATGAAAAACTGTTTTTT
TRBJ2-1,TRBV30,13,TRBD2,CAWAGLAGGEQFF,TGTGCCTGGGCGGGACTAGCGGGAGGTGAGCAGTTCTTC
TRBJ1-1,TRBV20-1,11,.,CSAHSGSEAFF,TGCAGTGCTCACTCAGGGTCTGAAGCTTTCTTT
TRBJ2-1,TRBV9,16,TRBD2,CASSAHVAGGYNEQFF,TGTGCCAGCAGCGCCCACGTAGCGGGAGGCTACAATGAGCAGTTCTTC
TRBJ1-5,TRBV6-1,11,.,CASSVREKKHF,TGTGCCAGCAGTGTCCGGGAGAAGAAACATTTT
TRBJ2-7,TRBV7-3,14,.,CASSVSGLGSEQYF,TGTGCCAGCAGCGTTAGCGGTCTGGGATCCGAGCAGTACTTC
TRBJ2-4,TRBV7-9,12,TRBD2,CASGGVSNIQYF,TGTGCCAGCGGGGGGGTCTCAAACATTCAGTACTTC
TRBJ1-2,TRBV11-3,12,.,CASSFSRNGYTF,TGTGCCAGCAGCTTTAGCCGGAATGGCTACACCTTC
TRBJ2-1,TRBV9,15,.,CASSANSERRGEQFF,TGTGCCAGCAGCGCCAATTCTGAGCGCCGAGGGGAGCAGTTCTTC
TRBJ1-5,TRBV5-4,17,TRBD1,CASSLWATGDSNQPQHF,TGTGCCAGCAGCTTGTGGGCCACAGGGGATAGCAATCAGCCCCAGCATTTT
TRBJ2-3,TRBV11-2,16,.,CASSLQGELSTDTQYF,TGTGCCAGCAGCCTACAGGGCGAACTTAGCACAGATACGCAGTATTTT
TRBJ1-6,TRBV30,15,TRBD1,CAWNSQGGYNSPLHF,TGTGCCTGGAATTCACAGGGGGGGTATAATTCACCCCTCCACTTT
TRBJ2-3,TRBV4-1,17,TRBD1,CASSQESRDRGSDTQYF,TGCGCCAGTAGCCAAGAATCTAGGGACAGGGGTTCAGATACGCAGTATTTT
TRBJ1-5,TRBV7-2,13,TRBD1,CASSLERDRPQHF,TGTGCCAGCAGCTTAGAACGGGACAGGCCCCAGCATTTT
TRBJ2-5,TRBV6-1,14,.,CASTNGQGQETQYF,TGTGCCAGCACCAATGGGCAGGGACAAGAGACCCAGTACTTC
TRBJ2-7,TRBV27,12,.,CASSHRGYEQYF,TGTGCCAGCAGCCATCGGGGCTACGAGCAGTACTTC
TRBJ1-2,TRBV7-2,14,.,CASSPATVNYGYTF,TGTGCCAGCAGCCCAGCGACAGTTAACTATGGCTACACCTTC
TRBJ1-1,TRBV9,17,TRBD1,CASSAEETGDLLYKAFF,TGTGCCAGCAGTGCTGAAGAGACAGGGGATCTTCTTTACAAAGCTTTCTTT
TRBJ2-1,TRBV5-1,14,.,CASSGSGSYNEQFF,TGCGCCAGCAGCGGGAGCGGATCCTACAATGAGCAGTTCTTC